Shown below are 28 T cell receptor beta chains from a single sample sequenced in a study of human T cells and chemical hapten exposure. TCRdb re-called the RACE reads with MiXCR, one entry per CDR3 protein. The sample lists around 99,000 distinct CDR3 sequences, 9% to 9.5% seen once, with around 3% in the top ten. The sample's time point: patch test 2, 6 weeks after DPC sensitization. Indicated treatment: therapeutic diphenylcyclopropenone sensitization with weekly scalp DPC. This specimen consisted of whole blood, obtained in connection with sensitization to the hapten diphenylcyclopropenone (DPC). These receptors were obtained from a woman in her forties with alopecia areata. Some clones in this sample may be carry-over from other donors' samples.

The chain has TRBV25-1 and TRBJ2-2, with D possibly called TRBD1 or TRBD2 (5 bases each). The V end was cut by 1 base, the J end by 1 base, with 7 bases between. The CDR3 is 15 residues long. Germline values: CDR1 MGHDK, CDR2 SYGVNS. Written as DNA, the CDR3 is TGTGCCAGCAGTGAATTGAGGGGGAACACCGGGGAGCTGTTTTTT. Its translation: CASSELRGNTGELFF.

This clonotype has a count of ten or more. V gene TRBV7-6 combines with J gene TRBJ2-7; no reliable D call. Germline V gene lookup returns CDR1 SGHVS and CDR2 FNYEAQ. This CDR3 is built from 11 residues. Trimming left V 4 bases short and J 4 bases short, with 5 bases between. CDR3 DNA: TGTGCCAGCAGCTCCGATTACGAGCAGTACTTC. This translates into CASSSDYEQYF. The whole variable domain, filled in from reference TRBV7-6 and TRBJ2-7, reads GAGVSQSPRYKVTKRGQDVALRCDPISGHVSLYWYRQALGQGPEFLTYFNYEAQQDKSGLPNDRFSAERPEGSISTLTIQRTEQRDSAMYRCASSSDYEQYFGPGTRLTVT.

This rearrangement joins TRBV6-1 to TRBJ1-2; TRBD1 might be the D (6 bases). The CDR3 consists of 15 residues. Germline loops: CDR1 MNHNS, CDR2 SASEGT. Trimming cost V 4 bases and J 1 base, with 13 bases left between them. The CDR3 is CASSGPWTVNYGYTF. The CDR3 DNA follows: TGTGCCAGCAGTGGGCCGTGGACAGTTAACTATGGCTACACCTTC.

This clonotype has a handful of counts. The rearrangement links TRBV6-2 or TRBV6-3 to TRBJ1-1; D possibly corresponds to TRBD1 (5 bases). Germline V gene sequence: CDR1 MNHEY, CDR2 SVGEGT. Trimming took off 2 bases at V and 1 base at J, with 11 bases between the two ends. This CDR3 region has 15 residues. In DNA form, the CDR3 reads TGTGCCAGCAGTTACCCCTGGGGGGAGAACACTGAAGCTTTCTTT. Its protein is CASSYPWGENTEAFF.

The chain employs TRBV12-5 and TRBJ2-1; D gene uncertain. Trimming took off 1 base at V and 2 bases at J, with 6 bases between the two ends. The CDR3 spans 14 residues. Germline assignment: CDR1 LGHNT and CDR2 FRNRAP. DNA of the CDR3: TGTGCTAGTGGTTTGGGGCAGGCCTACAATGAGCAGTTCTTC. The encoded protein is CASGLGQAYNEQFF.

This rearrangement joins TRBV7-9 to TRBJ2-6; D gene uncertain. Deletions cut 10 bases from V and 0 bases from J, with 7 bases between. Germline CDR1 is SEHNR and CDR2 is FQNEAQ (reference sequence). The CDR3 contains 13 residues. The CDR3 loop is CATQISGANVLTF. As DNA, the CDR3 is TGTGCCACGCAGATCTCTGGGGCCAACGTCCTGACTTTC. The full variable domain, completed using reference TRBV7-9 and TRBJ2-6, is DTGVSQNPRHKITKRGQNVTFRCDPISEHNRLYWYRQTLGQGPEFLTYFQNEAQLEKSRLLSDRFSAERPKGSFSTLEIQRTEQGDSAMYLCATQISGANVLTFGAGSRLTVL.

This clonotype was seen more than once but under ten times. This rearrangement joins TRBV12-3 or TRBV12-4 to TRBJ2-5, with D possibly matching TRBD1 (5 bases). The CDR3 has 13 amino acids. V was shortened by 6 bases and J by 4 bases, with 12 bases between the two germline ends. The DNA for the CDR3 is TGTGCCAGCAGACTGGACACCGTAGAGACCCAGTACTTC. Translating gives CASRLDTVETQYF.

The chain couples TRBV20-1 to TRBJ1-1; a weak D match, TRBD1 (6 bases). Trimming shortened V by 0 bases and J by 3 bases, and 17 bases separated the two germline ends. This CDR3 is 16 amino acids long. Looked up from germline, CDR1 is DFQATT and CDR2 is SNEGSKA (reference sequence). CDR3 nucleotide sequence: TGCAGTGCTAGAGATCCCTGGACAGTAGAGGACACTGAAGCTTTCTTT. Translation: CSARDPWTVEDTEAFF.

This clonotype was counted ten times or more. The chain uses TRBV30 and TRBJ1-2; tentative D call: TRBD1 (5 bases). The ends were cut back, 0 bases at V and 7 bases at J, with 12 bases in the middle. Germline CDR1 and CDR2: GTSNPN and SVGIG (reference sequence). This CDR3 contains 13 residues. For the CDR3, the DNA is TGTGCCTGGAGTGTAAGGGGCAGAGGTGGCTACACCTTC. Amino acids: CAWSVRGRGGYTF.

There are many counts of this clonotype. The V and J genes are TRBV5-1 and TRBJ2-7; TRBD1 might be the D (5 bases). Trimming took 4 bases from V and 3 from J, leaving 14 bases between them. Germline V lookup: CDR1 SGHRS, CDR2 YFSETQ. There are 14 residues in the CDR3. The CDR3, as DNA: TGCGCCAGCAGCAGAGACAGACCCAACTACGAGCAGTACTTC. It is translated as CASSRDRPNYEQYF.

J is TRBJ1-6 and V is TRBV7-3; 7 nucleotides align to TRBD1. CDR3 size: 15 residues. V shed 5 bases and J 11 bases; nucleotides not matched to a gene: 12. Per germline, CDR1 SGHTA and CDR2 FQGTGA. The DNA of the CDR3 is TGTGCCAGCAGCGTCGACCCTCGACAGGGTACACCCCTCCACTTT. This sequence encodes CASSVDPRQGTPLHF. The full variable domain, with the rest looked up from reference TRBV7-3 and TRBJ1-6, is GAGVSQTPSNKVTEKGKYVELRCDPISGHTALYWYRQSLGQGPEFLIYFQGTGAADDSGLPNDRFFAVRPEGSVSTLKIQRTERGDSAVYLCASSVDPRQGTPLHFGNGTRLTVT.

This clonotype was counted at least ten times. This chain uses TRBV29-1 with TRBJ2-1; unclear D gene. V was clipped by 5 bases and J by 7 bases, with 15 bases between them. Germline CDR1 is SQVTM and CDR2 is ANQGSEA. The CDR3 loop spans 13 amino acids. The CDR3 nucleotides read TGCAGCGTTTCTCGCGAGGCGCGGAATGAGCAGTTCTTC. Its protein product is CSVSREARNEQFF.

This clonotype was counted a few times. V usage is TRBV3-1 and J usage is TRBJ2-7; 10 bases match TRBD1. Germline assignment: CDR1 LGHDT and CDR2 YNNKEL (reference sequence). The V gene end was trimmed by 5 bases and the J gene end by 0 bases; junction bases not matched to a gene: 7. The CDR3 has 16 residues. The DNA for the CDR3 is TGTGCCAGCAGCACCCGGGACAGGGGTAGCTCCTACGAGCAGTACTTC. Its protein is CASSTRDRGSSYEQYF.

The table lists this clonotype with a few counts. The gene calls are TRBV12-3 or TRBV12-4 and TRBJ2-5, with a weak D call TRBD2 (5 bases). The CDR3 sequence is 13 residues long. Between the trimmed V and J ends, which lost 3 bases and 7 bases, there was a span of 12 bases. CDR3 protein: CASSLAGVGTQYF. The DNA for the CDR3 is TGTGCCAGCAGTTTGGCCGGGGTGGGGACCCAGTACTTC.

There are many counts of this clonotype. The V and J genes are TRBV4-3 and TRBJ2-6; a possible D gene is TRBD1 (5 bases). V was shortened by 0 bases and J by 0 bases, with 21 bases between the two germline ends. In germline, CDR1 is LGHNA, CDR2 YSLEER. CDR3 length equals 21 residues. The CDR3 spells CASSQDNKLGRPLSGANVLTF. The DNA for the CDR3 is TGCGCCAGCAGCCAAGATAATAAGCTGGGGCGTCCCCTCTCTGGGGCCAACGTCCTGACTTTC.

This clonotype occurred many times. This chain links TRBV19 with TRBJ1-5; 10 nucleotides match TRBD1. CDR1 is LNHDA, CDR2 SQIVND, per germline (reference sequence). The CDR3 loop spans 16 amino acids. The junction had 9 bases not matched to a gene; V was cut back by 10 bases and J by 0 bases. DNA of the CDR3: TGTGCCACCCTCGGGACAGGGGCCTTTAGCAATCAGCCCCAGCATTTT. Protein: CATLGTGAFSNQPQHF.

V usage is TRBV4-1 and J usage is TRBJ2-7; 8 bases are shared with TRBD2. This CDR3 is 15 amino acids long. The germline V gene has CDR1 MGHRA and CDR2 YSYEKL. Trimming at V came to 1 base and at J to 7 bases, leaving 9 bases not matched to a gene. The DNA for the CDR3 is TGCGCCAGCAGCCAAGTATCAGGACTAGCACGGGAGCAGTACTTC. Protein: CASSQVSGLAREQYF.

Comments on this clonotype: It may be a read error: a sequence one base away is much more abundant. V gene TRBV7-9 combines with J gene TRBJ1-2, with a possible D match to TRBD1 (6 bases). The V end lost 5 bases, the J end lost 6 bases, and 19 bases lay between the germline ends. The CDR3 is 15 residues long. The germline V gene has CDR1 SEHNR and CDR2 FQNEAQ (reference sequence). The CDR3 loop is CASSHTGRGRDGYTF. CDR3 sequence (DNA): TGTGCCAGCAGCCACACTGGCAGGGGTCGGGATGGCTACACCTTC.

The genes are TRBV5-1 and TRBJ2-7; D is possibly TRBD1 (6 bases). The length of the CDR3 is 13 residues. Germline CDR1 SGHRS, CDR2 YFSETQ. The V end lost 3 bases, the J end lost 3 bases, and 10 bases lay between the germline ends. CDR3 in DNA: TGCGCCAGCAGCTCCCTACAGGGCTACGAGCAGTACTTC. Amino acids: CASSSLQGYEQYF.

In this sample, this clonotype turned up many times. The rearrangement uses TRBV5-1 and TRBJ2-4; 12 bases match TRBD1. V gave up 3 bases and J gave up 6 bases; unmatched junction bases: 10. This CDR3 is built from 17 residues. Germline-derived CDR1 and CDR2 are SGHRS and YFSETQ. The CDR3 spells CASSWDRGREMGNIQYF. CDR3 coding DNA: TGCGCCAGCAGCTGGGACAGGGGGCGCGAGATGGGAAACATTCAGTACTTC.

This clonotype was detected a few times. CDR3 amino acids: CASSQETGRGTLTDTQYF. CDR3 DNA: TGCGCCAGCAGCCAAGAAACGGGCCGGGGGACCCTCACAGATACGCAGTATTTT. The chain couples TRBV4-3 to TRBJ2-3; tentatively, D is TRBD2 (6 bases). CDR3 length: 18 amino acids. Between the trimmed V and J ends, which lost 0 bases and 2 bases, there was a span of 18 bases. CDR1 LGHNA and CDR2 YSLEER come from the germline V gene.

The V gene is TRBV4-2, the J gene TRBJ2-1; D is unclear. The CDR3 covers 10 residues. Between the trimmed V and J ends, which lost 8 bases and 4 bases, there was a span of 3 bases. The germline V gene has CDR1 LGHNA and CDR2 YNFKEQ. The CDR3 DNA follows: TGTGCCAGCGGATACAATGAGCAGTTCTTC. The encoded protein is CASGYNEQFF.

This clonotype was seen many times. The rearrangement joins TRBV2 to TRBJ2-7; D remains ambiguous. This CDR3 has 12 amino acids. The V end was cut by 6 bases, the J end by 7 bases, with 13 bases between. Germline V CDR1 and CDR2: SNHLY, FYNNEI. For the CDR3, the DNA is TGTGCCAGCAGGGGTACCCGCTTGGAGCAGTACTTC. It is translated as CASRGTRLEQYF.

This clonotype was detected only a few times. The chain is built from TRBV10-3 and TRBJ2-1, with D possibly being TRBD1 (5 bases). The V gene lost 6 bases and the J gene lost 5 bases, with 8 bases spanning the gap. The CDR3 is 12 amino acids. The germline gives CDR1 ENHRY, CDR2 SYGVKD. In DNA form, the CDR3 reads TGTGCCATCAGGACAGTTGACAATGAGCAGTTCTTC. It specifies CAIRTVDNEQFF.

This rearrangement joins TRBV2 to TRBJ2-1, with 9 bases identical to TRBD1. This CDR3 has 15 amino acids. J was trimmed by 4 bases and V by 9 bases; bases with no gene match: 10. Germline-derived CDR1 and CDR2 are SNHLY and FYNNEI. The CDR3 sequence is CARGGRDRVYNEQFF. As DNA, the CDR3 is TGTGCCAGAGGGGGTCGGGACAGGGTTTACAATGAGCAGTTCTTC. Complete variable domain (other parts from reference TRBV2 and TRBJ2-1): EPEVTQTPSHQVTQMGQEVILRCVPISNHLYFYWYRQILGQKVEFLVSFYNNEISEKSEIFDDQFSVERPDGSNFTLKIRSTKLEDSAMYFCARGGRDRVYNEQFFGPGTRLTVL.

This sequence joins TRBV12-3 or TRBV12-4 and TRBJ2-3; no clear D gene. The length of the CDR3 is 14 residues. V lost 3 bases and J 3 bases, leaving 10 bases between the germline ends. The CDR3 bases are TGTGCCAGCAGTTTTTCAAGGTGGACAGATACGCAGTATTTT. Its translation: CASSFSRWTDTQYF.

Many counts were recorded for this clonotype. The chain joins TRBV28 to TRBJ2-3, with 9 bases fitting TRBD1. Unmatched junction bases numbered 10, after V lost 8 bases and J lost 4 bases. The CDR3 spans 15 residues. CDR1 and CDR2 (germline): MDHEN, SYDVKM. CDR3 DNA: TGTGCCAGCCTCTTGGGACAGGGAGGGGCAGATACGCAGTATTTT. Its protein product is CASLLGQGGADTQYF.

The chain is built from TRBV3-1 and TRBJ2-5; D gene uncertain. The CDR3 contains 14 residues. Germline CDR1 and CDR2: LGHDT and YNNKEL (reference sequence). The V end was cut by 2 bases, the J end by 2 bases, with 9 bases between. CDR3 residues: CASSQRSKQETQYF. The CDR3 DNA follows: TGTGCCAGCAGCCAAAGAAGTAAACAAGAGACCCAGTACTTC.